The next 18 T cell receptor beta chains were all read from a single sample in a study of cytomegalovirus exposure and HLA in healthy donors. Both 60 Vbeta primers and 13 Jbeta primers went into the PCR. Method: immunoSEQ multiplex PCR; TCRdb's copy keeps in-frame clones and lacks some. In the table there are around 150,000 clones, 65% to 85% of which are singletons. The sample consisted of PBMCs. The receptors come from a man aged 40-49 years in good health and CMV-seropositive.

V is TRBV25-1 and J is TRBJ1-1, with unresolved D. Trimming removed 6 bases from V and 1 base from J, with 15 bases in between. The CDR3 loop spans 15 amino acids. Germline assignment: CDR1 MGHDK and CDR2 SYGVNS. The DNA of the CDR3 is TGTGCCAGCAGGGAGGAGGAGGGTGAGAACACTGAAGCTTTCTTT. Protein: CASREEEGENTEAFF. Full variable domain (remainder filled in from reference TRBV25-1 and TRBJ1-1): EADIYQTPRYLVIGTGKKITLECSQTMGHDKMYWYQQDPGMELHLIHYSYGVNSTEKGDLSSESTVSRIRTEHFPLTLESARPSHTSQYLCASREEEGENTEAFFGQGTRLTVV.

This clone appeared a single time. The chain is built from TRBV27 and TRBJ2-2; 9 nucleotides match TRBD1. The V gene end was trimmed by 5 bases and the J gene end by 8 bases; junction bases not matched to a gene: 12. Germline V gene data show CDR1 as MNHEY and CDR2 as SMNVEV (reference sequence). CDR3 size: 16 residues. CDR3 amino acids: CASSETGTGRTGELFF. The DNA for the CDR3 is TGTGCCAGCAGTGAGACCGGGACAGGGAGGACTGGGGAGCTGTTTTTT.

The V gene is TRBV6-6, the J gene TRBJ2-3, with D perhaps matching TRBD1 (5 bases). With 6 bases removed from V and 1 base from J, the gap between germline ends came to 14 bases. Germline CDR1 is MNHNY and CDR2 is SVGAGI (reference sequence). The CDR3 covers 15 residues. The CDR3 DNA reads as TGTGCCAGCAGCCGGCCGGAACAGGGCACAGATACGCAGTATTTT. Its translation is CASSRPEQGTDTQYF.

This clone has just a few counts. The chain has TRBV18 and TRBJ1-1, with TRBD1 matching 12 bases. Germline V CDR1 and CDR2: KGHSH, LQKENI. The CDR3 totals 15 residues. The trim removed 4 bases at V and 6 bases at J, leaving 6 bases unmatched. CDR3 region: CASSQGQGAFAEAFF. In nucleotides, the CDR3 is TGTGCCAGCTCACAGGGACAGGGGGCATTCGCTGAAGCTTTCTTT.

This clone is a singleton in its sample. In DNA form, the CDR3 reads TGTGCCAGTAGTATAGTTGCAGGGTTGGACGAGCAGTACTTC. It codes for CASSIVAGLDEQYF. The V call is TRBV19, the J call TRBJ2-7, with D perhaps matching TRBD1 (5 bases). Trimming pared 1 base from V and 5 bases from J, leaving 12 bases between. CDR3 length equals 14 residues. The germline V gene has CDR1 LNHDA and CDR2 SQIVND (reference sequence).

V is TRBV11-3 and J is TRBJ2-2; 9 positions agree with TRBD2. V lost 3 bases, J lost 4 bases, and 6 bases stayed unmatched. Germline lookup yields CDR1 SGHNT and CDR2 YENEEA. This CDR3 has 16 residues. In nucleotides, the CDR3 is TGTGCCAGCAGCTTTCAGAGCGGGGGGTCCACCGGGGAGCTGTTTTTT. It yields the protein CASSFQSGGSTGELFF.

The genes are TRBV5-1 and TRBJ1-1, with TRBD1 identical over 9 bases. The germline CDR1 and CDR2 sequences are SGHRS and YFSETQ. There are 18 residues in the CDR3. V gave up 3 bases and J gave up 0 bases; unmatched junction bases: 12. DNA for the CDR3: TGCGCCAGCAGCTCAGGACCGGGACAGGGCGACCTGAACACTGAAGCTTTCTTT. Protein product: CASSSGPGQGDLNTEAFF.

This rearrangement joins TRBV6-1 to TRBJ1-6; D remains ambiguous. V was cut by 6 bases and J by 10 bases, with 7 bases left in between. CDR1 MNHNS and CDR2 SASEGT come from the germline V gene. The CDR3 covers 11 residues. CDR3 nucleotides: TGTGCCAGCAGCCCCTCGTCACCCCTCCACTTT. Protein product: CASSPSSPLHF.

This sequence joins TRBV11-2 and TRBJ2-2, with D maybe TRBD1 (6 bases). Between the trimmed V and J ends, which lost 4 bases and 5 bases, there was a span of 11 bases. In germline, CDR1 is SGHAT, CDR2 FQNNGV. This CDR3 has 14 amino acids. The CDR3 nucleotides read TGTGCCAGCAGCTCCCTCAGGGGTACCGGGGAGCTGTTTTTT. Its protein is CASSSLRGTGELFF.

The chain carries TRBV7-6 and TRBJ2-5, with 9 bases that match TRBD2. Germline lookup yields CDR1 SGHVS and CDR2 FNYEAQ. The V and J ends lost 3 bases and 4 bases, in that order; junction bases with no gene match: 9. CDR3 length: 16 amino acids. The CDR3 region is CASSFPSGAGRETQYF. In nucleotides, the CDR3 is TGTGCCAGCAGCTTCCCTAGCGGGGCGGGTCGAGAGACCCAGTACTTC.

The chain employs TRBV29-1 and TRBJ1-2; a possible D gene is TRBD1 (6 bases). Germline CDR1 SQVTM, CDR2 ANQGSEA. This CDR3 region has 13 residues. V gave up 7 bases and J gave up 8 bases, with 20 bases separating them. Written as DNA, the CDR3 is TGCAGCGGATTGACAGGTCCCGAGGACGGCTACACCTTC. It specifies CSGLTGPEDGYTF.

The gene calls are TRBV7-9 and TRBJ1-2, with TRBD1 matching over 8 bases. The V segment lost 6 bases and the J segment 6 bases; nucleotides outside the gene matches: 12. This CDR3 comprises 15 residues. Germline V gene sequence: CDR1 SEHNR, CDR2 FQNEAQ (reference sequence). The CDR3 reads CASSSQGVSINGYTF. CDR3 DNA sequence: TGTGCCAGCAGTTCACAGGGGGTATCTATCAATGGCTACACCTTC. Based on the CDR3 plus reference TRBV7-9 and TRBJ1-2, the full variable domain is DTGVSQNPRHKITKRGQNVTFRCDPISEHNRLYWYRQTLGQGPEFLTYFQNEAQLEKSRLLSDRFSAERPKGSFSTLEIQRTEQGDSAMYLCASSSQGVSINGYTFGSGTRLTVV.

The chain is built from TRBV6-1 and TRBJ2-3; possible D gene TRBD1, 5 bases. Trimming took 8 bases from V and 2 from J, leaving 14 bases between them. Germline CDR1 is MNHNS and CDR2 is SASEGT. The CDR3 runs 14 residues. CDR3 nucleotide sequence: TGTGCCAGCCGACCAGGGTCCTCCACAGATACGCAGTATTTT. Translating it yields CASRPGSSTDTQYF.

The CDR3 DNA sequence: TGTGCCAGCAGTGACAAGCGGGGGTTCCTCACAGATACGCAGTATTTT. Amino acids: CASSDKRGFLTDTQYF. This chain uses TRBV6-4 with TRBJ2-3, with 8 nucleotides matching TRBD2. Trimming took 2 bases from V and 2 from J; bases not matched to a gene: 6. Germline CDR1 and CDR2: MRHNA and SNTAGT. CDR3 length: 16 residues.

The V gene is TRBV5-1, the J gene TRBJ1-6, with TRBD1 identical over 9 bases. Germline V gene sequence: CDR1 SGHRS, CDR2 YFSETQ. CDR3 length: 14 residues. The J segment lost 10 bases and the V segment lost 4 bases, leaving 6 bases of the junction unmatched. As DNA, the CDR3 is TGCGCCAGCAGCGGCGGACAGGGGATGTCACCCCTCCACTTT. It yields the protein CASSGGQGMSPLHF. The full variable domain, completed using reference TRBV5-1 and TRBJ1-6, is KAGVTQTPRYLIKTRGQQVTLSCSPISGHRSVSWYQQTPGQGLQFLFEYFSETQRNKGNFPGRFSGRQFSNSRSEMNVSTLELGDSALYLCASSGGQGMSPLHFGNGTRLTVT.

This chain links TRBV4-3 with TRBJ2-7, with TRBD2 matching 10 bases. The junction had 13 bases not matched to a gene; V was cut back by 2 bases and J by 9 bases. Germline V CDR1 and CDR2: LGHNA, YSLEER. The CDR3 loop spans 16 amino acids. CDR3 sequence: CASSQKRGGGMGWQYF. The CDR3 DNA reads as TGCGCCAGCAGCCAAAAGCGGGGGGGCGGTATGGGCTGGCAGTACTTC.

In this sample, this clone turned up once. The chain recombines TRBV5-6 with TRBJ2-1, with 8 positions matching TRBD1. Germline CDR1 and CDR2: SGHDT and YYEEEE. The CDR3 runs 14 residues. J was trimmed by 8 bases and V by 0 bases; bases with no gene match: 4. CDR3 region: CASSLGTGFHEQFF. In DNA, the CDR3 is TGTGCCAGCAGCTTGGGGACAGGGTTCCATGAGCAGTTCTTC.

This clone was observed a few times. The chain links TRBV11-1 to TRBJ2-5, with D perhaps matching TRBD2 (5 bases). The J call may be incorrect, as the DNA end agrees better with TRBJ2-7. The CDR3 runs to 10 residues. The germline CDR1 and CDR2 sequences are SGHAT and FQDESV (reference sequence). The CDR3 reads CASGSGEQYF. For the CDR3, the DNA is TGTGCCAGCGGAAGCGGCGAGCAGTACTTC.